The T cell receptor beta chain described here comes from a study of early T cells in non-severe SARS-CoV-2 infection. Germline V gene data show CDR1 as SQVTM and CDR2 as ANQGSEA. V dropped 0 bases and J dropped 6 bases, with 14 bases sitting between them. The CDR3 has 14 residues. TCRdb recomputed calls from the 5' RACE reads with MiXCR, one row per CDR3 protein. The repertoire includes nearly 80,000 distinct CDR3 sequences, 13% of them detected once, and 1.1% sits in the top ten. The sample holds a few counts of this clonotype. This chain connects TRBV29-1 to TRBJ1-2, with D possibly being TRBD1 (6 bases). The clonotype originates from an adult who was a healthcare worker with PCR-confirmed SARS-CoV-2 infection or an uninfected control (not recorded which). The sequencing sample was made of whole blood. The CDR3 DNA reads as TGCAGCGTTGAAGATCTCTCGGGGGCCGATGGCTACACCTTC. It yields the protein CSVEDLSGADGYTF.